The 5 T cell receptor beta chains below all came from one sample that was sequenced in a study of cytomegalovirus exposure and HLA in healthy donors. PCR primers comprised 60 Vbeta and 13 Jbeta primers. The table came from immunoSEQ multiplex PCR; TCRdb's copy has only in-frame clones and leaves some out. The data show about 140,000 clones, about 80% seen once. Source material: PBMCs. The source is a man aged 25 to 45 in good health and CMV-seropositive.

The chain joins TRBV27 to TRBJ1-5; D remains ambiguous. V was pared by 3 bases and J by 9 bases, with 15 bases between. The CDR3 runs 14 residues. Germline V CDR1 and CDR2: MNHEY, SMNVEV (reference sequence). CDR3 protein: CASSFGIPGGPQHF. The DNA for the CDR3 is TGTGCCAGCAGTTTTGGTATCCCCGGTGGGCCCCAGCATTTT.

The rearrangement links TRBV18 to TRBJ1-6, with D tentatively TRBD1 (6 bases). This CDR3 is built from 14 residues. Trimming took off 2 bases at V and 9 bases at J, with 11 bases between the two ends. Germline CDR1 reads KGHSH; CDR2 reads LQKENI. The CDR3 nucleotides are TGTGCCAGCTCACCAGGGCAGGGGACTTCACCCCTCCACTTT. As protein: CASSPGQGTSPLHF.

This chain joins TRBV7-9 and TRBJ2-3, with D possibly matching TRBD2 (5 bases). CDR3 length: 14 amino acids. Per the germline V gene, CDR1 is SEHNR and CDR2 is FQNEAQ (reference sequence). V was pared by 4 bases and J by 3 bases, with 11 bases between. The DNA of the CDR3 is TGTGCCAGCAGCTACCGGCCGGGGACAGATACGCAGTATTTT. Its protein product is CASSYRPGTDTQYF.

In the case of this clone: Other DNA sequences in the sample encode the same CDR3. J is TRBJ2-3 and V is TRBV7-2; possibly TRBD1 for D (5 bases). The CDR3 has 14 residues. The germline V gene encodes CDR1 SGHTA and CDR2 FQGNSA. Trimming took off 5 bases at V and 0 bases at J, with 9 bases between the two ends. The CDR3 loop reads CASSPQGSTDTQYF. The CDR3 DNA reads as TGTGCCAGCAGCCCTCAGGGAAGCACAGATACGCAGTATTTT.

The J gene is TRBJ2-7, the V gene TRBV6-5; maybe TRBD2 (6 bases). CDR3 size: 14 residues. CDR1 is MNHEY, CDR2 SVGAGI, per germline. Trimming shortened V by 0 bases and J by 3 bases, and 9 bases separated the two germline ends. The CDR3, as DNA: TGTGCCAGCAGTTACTCCAACGGGGGCTACGAGCAGTACTTC. This gives the protein CASSYSNGGYEQYF.